This entry lists 17 T cell receptor beta chains sequenced from one sample in a study of T-cell memory formation after mild COVID-19. TCRdb independently ran MiXCR on the 5' RACE reads; one entry per CDR3 protein. Here the sample spans approximately 400,000 distinct CDR3 sequences, approximately 19% being singletons. Sequenced sample: PBMCs or a T cell subset sorted from them (not recorded which). These receptors were taken from a young man who had mild COVID-19 (a few samples of this study predate the infection). Cell type and time point are not known.

This clonotype was picked up many times. The chain is built from TRBV6-6 and TRBJ2-7; 7 nucleotides line up with TRBD1. The CDR3 consists of 15 residues. Trimming removed 5 bases from V and 7 bases from J; junction bases left unmatched: 14. Germline assignment: CDR1 MNHNY and CDR2 SVGAGI (reference sequence). CDR3: CASSGNDRVLGEQYF. The DNA of the CDR3 is TGTGCCAGCAGTGGGAACGACAGGGTTCTCGGTGAGCAGTACTTC.

This clonotype came up many times. The chain employs TRBV29-1 and TRBJ2-7, with D tentatively TRBD2 (6 bases). Trimming pared 4 bases from V and 2 bases from J, leaving 12 bases between. There are 13 residues in the CDR3. Germline loops: CDR1 SQVTM, CDR2 ANQGSEA. Here the CDR3 DNA reads TGCAGCGTTGTGCTAGCGTCGACCTACGAGCAGTACTTC. Its protein is CSVVLASTYEQYF.

This chain uses TRBV6-5 with TRBJ2-6, with TRBD2 matching over 8 bases. CDR3 length: 17 amino acids. In germline, CDR1 is MNHEY, CDR2 SVGAGI. The J segment lost 0 bases and the V segment lost 7 bases, leaving 8 bases of the junction unmatched. The CDR3 sequence is CASKLAGGNSGANVLTF. CDR3 nucleotide sequence: TGTGCCAGCAAATTGGCGGGGGGCAACTCTGGGGCCAACGTCCTGACTTTC.

The rearrangement links TRBV9 to TRBJ2-7; possible D gene TRBD1, 5 bases. There are 14 residues in the CDR3. Germline V lookup: CDR1 SGDLS, CDR2 YYNGEE. Trimming took off 4 bases at V and 2 bases at J, with 13 bases between the two ends. The CDR3 protein is CASSPDSSPYEQYV. The CDR3 DNA is TGTGCCAGCAGCCCAGACAGTAGTCCCTACGAGCAGTACGTC.

This clonotype was counted between two and nine times. V usage is TRBV12-3 or TRBV12-4 and J usage is TRBJ1-3, with D hard to call. Trimming took 3 bases from V and 3 from J, leaving 12 bases between them. This CDR3 contains 15 residues. CDR3 in amino acids: CASSFGGFGGNTIYF. In DNA, the CDR3 is TGTGCCAGCAGTTTCGGAGGGTTTGGTGGAAACACCATATATTTT.

This clonotype has just a few counts. The chain joins TRBV27 to TRBJ2-7; D uncertain. V lost 2 bases to trimming and J lost 3 bases, with 8 bases between them. The CDR3 is 13 residues long. Germline values: CDR1 MNHEY, CDR2 SMNVEV (reference sequence). This CDR3 reads CASSLHSHYEQYF. In DNA form, the CDR3 reads TGTGCCAGCAGTTTACACAGCCACTACGAGCAGTACTTC.

This clonotype appeared a single time. The CDR3 loop reads CASSRAFSRDTYEQYF. In nucleotides, the CDR3 is TGTGCCAGCAGCCGAGCTTTCTCCCGGGACACCTACGAGCAGTACTTC. The genes are TRBV7-2 and TRBJ2-7; D may be TRBD1 (6 bases). This CDR3 has 16 amino acids. Germline V gene lookup returns CDR1 SGHTA and CDR2 FQGNSA. The ends were cut back, 5 bases at V and 2 bases at J, with 19 bases in the middle. Looking up the rest from reference TRBV7-2 and TRBJ2-7 gives the full variable domain: GAGVSQSPSNKVTEKGKDVELRCDPISGHTALYWYRQSLGQGLEFLIYFQGNSAPDKSGLPSDRFSAERTGGSVSTLTIQRTQQEDSAVYLCASSRAFSRDTYEQYFGPGTRLTVT.

The CDR3: CASSQEGHEQYF. The CDR3 nucleotides read TGTGCCAGCAGCCAAGAAGGCCACGAGCAGTACTTC. This rearrangement joins TRBV3-1 to TRBJ2-7; D is unclear. With 0 bases removed from V and 5 bases from J, the gap between germline ends came to 5 bases. The CDR3 has 12 residues. Looked up from germline, CDR1 is LGHDT and CDR2 is YNNKEL (reference sequence).

The chain is built from TRBV10-3 and TRBJ2-6; the D is unclear. Looked up from germline, CDR1 is ENHRY and CDR2 is SYGVKD. The CDR3 length is 18 residues. Trimming left V 0 bases short and J 0 bases short, with 12 bases between. CDR3 nucleotides: TGTGCCATCAGTGAGTCGCGGCAGTATAGCTCTGGGGCCAACGTCCTGACTTTC. Protein: CAISESRQYSSGANVLTF.

This clonotype came up a few times. The chain recombines TRBV7-8 with TRBJ1-1, with 10 bases fitting TRBD1. V gave up 0 bases and J gave up 5 bases; unmatched junction bases: 6. Germline CDR1 SGHVS, CDR2 FQNEAQ. This CDR3 spans 16 amino acids. The CDR3 bases are TGTGCCAGCAGCTTAGCGTGGACAGGGGGGAGTACTGAAGCTTTCTTT. This codes for CASSLAWTGGSTEAFF.

This clonotype was observed a handful of times. The rearrangement links TRBV12-3 or TRBV12-4 to TRBJ1-5; no reliable D call. The ends were cut back, 6 bases at V and 0 bases at J, with 12 bases in the middle. This CDR3 is 15 amino acids long. DNA for the CDR3: TGTGCCAGCAGATCGGGCGGCTATAGCAATCAGCCCCAGCATTTT. This encodes CASRSGGYSNQPQHF.

The sample holds a few counts of this clonotype. V usage is TRBV4-2 and J usage is TRBJ2-7, with D possibly being TRBD1 (6 bases). CDR3 length equals 15 residues. Deletions cut 4 bases from V and 3 bases from J, with 16 bases between. Germline V gives CDR1 LGHNA, CDR2 YNFKEQ. For the CDR3, the DNA is TGTGCCAGCAGCCCTGGTAGGGGGTCCCTCTACGAGCAGTACTTC. Amino acids: CASSPGRGSLYEQYF.

Notes on this clonotype: At one boundary the junction diverges from the germline segment, which might be a read error. The rearrangement links TRBV6-6 to TRBJ1-5, with a tentative D call TRBD1 (5 bases). The CDR3 consists of 14 residues. Germline V gene lookup returns CDR1 MNHNY and CDR2 SVGAGI (reference sequence). The CDR3 coding sequence is TGTGCCAGCATTTACGTCGGGGACGATCAGCCCCAGCATTTT. Protein: CASIYVGDDQPQHF.

The V and J genes are TRBV19 and TRBJ2-1; tentatively, D is TRBD2 (6 bases). V dropped 3 bases and J dropped 10 bases, with 19 bases sitting between them. This CDR3 has 15 residues. The V gene's germline CDR1 is LNHDA and CDR2 SQIVND (reference sequence). CDR3 nucleotide sequence: TGTGCCAGTAGTATCCTCCCACCAATTGGGGGGGAGCAGTTCTTC. Translated, it gives CASSILPPIGGEQFF.

This chain links TRBV20-1 with TRBJ2-7, with 12 bases identical to TRBD2. The CDR3 runs to 13 residues. V was clipped by 5 bases and J by 2 bases; unmatched bases: 1. Germline CDR1 DFQATT, CDR2 SNEGSKA (reference sequence). CDR3 in DNA: TGCAGTGCTTGGACTAGCGGGGCCTACGAGCAGTACGTC. Translation: CSAWTSGAYEQYV.

This clonotype was seen a few times. The V call is TRBV7-6, the J call TRBJ2-2, with 11 bases identical to TRBD1. The CDR3 loop spans 16 amino acids. The germline gives CDR1 SGHVS, CDR2 FNYEAQ. V lost 0 bases, J lost 7 bases, and 4 bases stayed unmatched. The DNA for the CDR3 is TGTGCCAGCAGCTTAGCGAGGACAGGGGGCGACGGGGAGCTGTTTTTT. Translation gives CASSLARTGGDGELFF.

The V and J genes are TRBV20-1 and TRBJ1-5; D is uncertain. Trimming removed 4 bases from V and 3 bases from J, with 13 bases in between. This CDR3 contains 14 residues. Looked up from germline, CDR1 is DFQATT and CDR2 is SNEGSKA (reference sequence). The CDR3 loop is CSAMQDQFNQPQHF. As DNA, the CDR3 is TGCAGTGCTATGCAGGATCAGTTCAATCAGCCCCAGCATTTT.